This TCR beta chain stems from a study of cytomegalovirus exposure and HLA in healthy donors. Findings of the study overall: Follow-up analysis seemed to connect common viral pathogens with several of the most significant clusters identified.

Samples came from healthy bone marrow donors. Germline V gene data show CDR1 as MNHNS and CDR2 as SASEGT. V dropped 6 bases and J dropped 1; count of bases not matched to a gene: 3. The CDR3 spans 14 residues. PCR used 60 Vbeta primers and 13 Jbeta primers. Method: immunoSEQ multiplex PCR; TCRdb's copy keeps in-frame clones and lacks some. The sample consists of just over 150,000 clones, around 74% of them appearing once. Concerning this clone: What it binds is unknown.

The sequence came from a woman aged 25 to 39 in good health and CMV-seronegative. The genes are TRBV6-1 and TRBJ1-3, with 7 nucleotides matching TRBD1. Source material: PBMCs. The CDR3, as DNA: TGTGCCAGCAGGGGACAGAAATCTGGAAACACCATATATTTT. As protein: CASRGQKSGNTIYF.